This note documents a single T cell receptor (beta chain) sequence. This specimen comes from a study of technical replicates of blood from a handful of donors. This CDR3 is 18 amino acids long. V dropped 1 base and J dropped 5; count of bases not matched to a gene: 16. Germline CDR1 and CDR2: SGDLS and YYNGEE. Clones were read by immunoSEQ multiplex PCR, and TCRdb kept only the in-frame ones, dropping some. The sample includes about 72,000 clones, about 95% of them seen just once. V is TRBV9 and J is TRBJ1-2, with 8 bases that match TRBD1. The clonotype was recovered from a human donor in good health. The sample taken for sequencing was T cells isolated from PBMCs. CDR3 sequence reads: CASSVTDSRDRRIYGYTF. Written as DNA, the CDR3 is TGTGCCAGCAGCGTAACAGATAGTAGGGACAGGAGAATTTATGGCTACACCTTC. Drawing the rest from reference TRBV9 and TRBJ1-2, the complete variable domain is DSGVTQTPKHLITATGQRVTLRCSPRSGDLSVYWYQQSLDQGLQFLIQYYNGEERAKGNILERFSAQQFPDLHSELNLSSLELGDSALYFCASSVTDSRDRRIYGYTFGSGTRLTVV.